The 27 T cell receptor beta chains reported below all come from one sample, sequenced in a study of beta chain features in type 1 diabetes. Sequencing targeted expressed TCRB transcripts, as all isolated RNA had been reverse transcribed. Method: immunoSEQ multiplex PCR; TCRdb's copy keeps in-frame clones and lacks some. The table shows roughly 240,000 clones, with roughly 15% occurring only once. The sequenced sample consisted of naive CD4+ T cells from blood. These receptors were taken from a woman in her forties in good health.

This clone was detected only a few times. V is TRBV5-1 and J is TRBJ1-4, with D uncertain. The CDR3 contains 12 residues. The germline V gene has CDR1 SGHRS and CDR2 YFSETQ. With 3 bases removed from V and 7 bases from J, the gap between germline ends came to 7 bases. The CDR3 coding sequence is TGCGCCAGCAGCTCCGATAGTGAAAAACTGTTTTTT. It translates to CASSSDSEKLFF.

This clone was seen only a few times. The chain is built from TRBV7-2 and TRBJ2-7; 7 bases fit TRBD2. The length of the CDR3 is 15 residues. After removal of 5 bases from V and 2 bases from J, the junction contained 9 bases not matched to a gene. In germline, CDR1 is SGHTA, CDR2 FQGNSA. Here the CDR3 DNA reads TGTGCCAGCAGCGAGTCGGGCGGGGGAGCCTACGAGCAGTACTTC. It codes for CASSESGGGAYEQYF.

This chain links TRBV19 with TRBJ2-7; D is perhaps TRBD2 (5 bases). The CDR3 runs to 15 residues. The ends were cut back, 1 base at V and 4 bases at J, with 14 bases in the middle. The V gene's germline CDR1 is LNHDA and CDR2 SQIVND (reference sequence). CDR3 protein: CASSIVSGSQYEQYF. In nucleotides, the CDR3 is TGTGCCAGTAGTATAGTTTCGGGAAGCCAATACGAGCAGTACTTC.

The chain employs TRBV2 and TRBJ2-7, with 9 nucleotides matching TRBD1. Germline CDR1 and CDR2: SNHLY and FYNNEI. The CDR3 covers 16 residues. The V gene end was trimmed by 3 bases and the J gene end by 4 bases; junction bases not matched to a gene: 10. This CDR3 is CASSDPRTGDRYEQYF. In nucleotides, the CDR3 is TGTGCCAGCAGTGATCCCAGGACAGGGGATAGATACGAGCAGTACTTC.

The chain links TRBV9 to TRBJ2-1; TRBD2 aligns across 12 bases. This CDR3 is built from 16 residues. V shed 2 bases, J shed 6 bases, and the junction held 6 bases outside the gene matches. Per germline, CDR1 SGDLS and CDR2 YYNGEE. In DNA, the CDR3 is TGTGCCAGCAGCGTCGGTTCTAGCGGGGGGGGCAATGAGCAGTTCTTC. As protein: CASSVGSSGGGNEQFF.

The V gene is TRBV6-6, the J gene TRBJ2-1, with D unclear. V was shortened by 5 bases and J by 7 bases, with 15 bases between the two germline ends. Germline CDR1 reads MNHNY; CDR2 reads SVGAGI (reference sequence). CDR3 size: 14 residues. This CDR3 is CASSTVTLGNEQFF. DNA for the CDR3: TGTGCCAGCAGTACCGTTACCCTCGGGAATGAGCAGTTCTTC.

The chain couples TRBV6-5 to TRBJ1-2; unclear D gene. Germline V gene lookup returns CDR1 MNHEY and CDR2 SVGAGI. V dropped 7 bases and J dropped 8 bases, with 17 bases sitting between them. The length of the CDR3 is 13 residues. In nucleotides, the CDR3 is TGTGCCAGCATCGGAGACCGGTACTTCGGCTACACCTTC. It is translated as CASIGDRYFGYTF.

This clone turned up a few times. This chain connects TRBV6-1 to TRBJ2-3; TRBD2 might be the D (5 bases). Between the trimmed V and J ends, which lost 5 bases and 5 bases, there was a span of 11 bases. Per germline, CDR1 MNHNS and CDR2 SASEGT. There are 13 residues in the CDR3. The CDR3, as DNA: TGTGCCAGCAGTTTGGGCCGGGGAGATACGCAGTATTTT. This encodes CASSLGRGDTQYF.

In this sample, this clone turned up a few times. The V and J genes are TRBV5-1 and TRBJ2-1; 9 positions match TRBD1. The CDR3 sequence is 16 residues long. The V and J ends lost 2 bases and 6 bases, in that order; junction bases with no gene match: 9. The germline gives CDR1 SGHRS, CDR2 YFSETQ. The CDR3 reads CASSLQGAELSNEQFF. Here the CDR3 DNA reads TGCGCCAGCAGCTTACAGGGGGCGGAATTGTCCAATGAGCAGTTCTTC.

In this sample, this clone turned up a few times. The J gene is TRBJ1-1, the V gene TRBV7-2; no clear D gene. CDR3 length: 14 amino acids. Per the germline V gene, CDR1 is SGHTA and CDR2 is FQGNSA. V dropped 5 bases and J dropped 8 bases, with 18 bases sitting between them. CDR3 residues: CASSIISGLSEAFF. DNA for the CDR3: TGTGCCAGCAGCATAATCTCCGGTCTATCAGAAGCTTTCTTT.

The chain employs TRBV2 and TRBJ1-5; 9 bases are a match to TRBD1. The CDR3 is 17 residues long. Germline V gives CDR1 SNHLY, CDR2 FYNNEI. J was trimmed by 3 bases and V by 8 bases; bases with no gene match: 14. CDR3 protein: CASRPGQGIRINQPQHF. The CDR3 DNA follows: TGTGCCAGCCGACCCGGACAGGGGATTAGGATCAATCAGCCCCAGCATTTT.

This sequence joins TRBV4-2 and TRBJ2-5, with 7 bases matching TRBD2. CDR3 length equals 16 residues. V shed 0 bases, J shed 3 bases, and the junction held 7 bases outside the gene matches. The germline gives CDR1 LGHNA, CDR2 YNFKEQ. CDR3 DNA: TGTGCCAGCAGCCAAGAAAAGCGGGGAGTGGAAGAGACCCAGTACTTC. It translates to CASSQEKRGVEETQYF.

The rearrangement links TRBV6-5 to TRBJ2-5, with 8 nucleotides matching TRBD2. Germline loops: CDR1 MNHEY, CDR2 SVGAGI. V dropped 2 bases and J dropped 4; count of bases not matched to a gene: 6. This CDR3 comprises 15 residues. CDR3 sequence: CASSYLAGGGETQYF. The DNA for the CDR3 is TGTGCCAGCAGTTACCTGGCGGGGGGAGGAGAGACCCAGTACTTC.

This clone appeared a few times. The chain couples TRBV7-2 to TRBJ1-6; D gene uncertain. V lost 2 bases and J lost 0, with 8 bases in between. The germline gives CDR1 SGHTA, CDR2 FQGNSA. This CDR3 is 16 amino acids long. CDR3 sequence reads: CASSLTGSSYNSPLHF. In DNA form, the CDR3 reads TGTGCCAGCAGCTTAACGGGGAGCTCCTATAATTCACCCCTCCACTTT.

This chain uses TRBV7-2 with TRBJ2-1; the match to TRBD2 covers 12 bases. The J segment lost 5 bases and the V segment lost 1 base, leaving 6 bases of the junction unmatched. The CDR3 is 17 amino acids. Germline CDR1 and CDR2: SGHTA and FQGNSA. The CDR3 DNA reads as TGTGCCAGCAGCTTAGTCCTACTAGCGGGGGGAAACAATGAGCAGTTCTTC. It encodes CASSLVLLAGGNNEQFF.

The chain uses TRBV11-2 and TRBJ2-1; 7 bases map to TRBD2. The V and J ends lost 5 bases and 8 bases, in that order; junction bases with no gene match: 9. In germline, CDR1 is SGHAT, CDR2 FQNNGV. This CDR3 has 14 residues. Here the CDR3 reads CASSGGGMAYEQFF. The CDR3, as DNA: TGTGCCAGCAGCGGCGGGGGAATGGCTTATGAGCAGTTCTTC.

V gene TRBV18 combines with J gene TRBJ1-2; D gene ambiguous. CDR1 is KGHSH, CDR2 LQKENI, per germline. V lost 3 bases and J lost 4, with 9 bases in between. CDR3 length: 13 residues. The CDR3 reads CASSPRVGYGYTF. CDR3 in DNA: TGTGCCAGCTCACCGAGGGTGGGCTATGGCTACACCTTC.

V gene TRBV19 combines with J gene TRBJ1-2; D remains unclear. This CDR3 comprises 13 residues. Germline loops: CDR1 LNHDA, CDR2 SQIVND (reference sequence). V was shortened by 3 bases and J by 4 bases, with 9 bases between the two germline ends. In nucleotides, the CDR3 is TGTGCCAGTAGTATTCAGGAGGCCTATGGCTACACCTTC. Translated: CASSIQEAYGYTF.

The table lists this clone with a few counts. The chain has TRBV6-5 and TRBJ1-6; no clear D. CDR1 and CDR2 from the germline V gene are MNHEY and SVGAGI. V was trimmed by 5 bases and J by 16 bases, leaving 15 bases between them. CDR3 size: 12 residues. CDR3 in DNA: TGTGCCAGCAGTCCGACACCAGGTGAGCTCCACTTT. Translation gives CASSPTPGELHF.

There are a few counts of this clone. The chain combines TRBV6-4 with TRBJ1-1, with D possibly TRBD1 on 5 matching bases. This CDR3 has 11 residues. Per germline, CDR1 MRHNA and CDR2 SNTAGT. The V gene lost 4 bases and the J gene lost 10 bases, with 10 bases spanning the gap. Here the CDR3 DNA reads TGTGCCAGCAGTGCCCAGGGCCGAGCTTTCTTT. Encoded protein: CASSAQGRAFF.

Only a few counts were recorded for this clone. The V gene is TRBV2, the J gene TRBJ2-7, with D unclear. The CDR3 totals 14 residues. V was clipped by 2 bases and J by 6 bases, with 14 bases between them. Germline assignment: CDR1 SNHLY and CDR2 FYNNEI. The CDR3 nucleotides read TGTGCCAGCAGTGAAACAGCCCCTCGGTCCGAGCAGTACTTC. It is translated as CASSETAPRSEQYF. Combining the CDR3 with reference TRBV2 and TRBJ2-7 gives the whole variable domain EPEVTQTPSHQVTQMGQEVILRCVPISNHLYFYWYRQILGQKVEFLVSFYNNEISEKSEIFDDQFSVERPDGSNFTLKIRSTKLEDSAMYFCASSETAPRSEQYFGPGTRLTVT.

The chain carries TRBV5-1 and TRBJ1-3, with a possible D match to TRBD1 (5 bases). This CDR3 contains 14 residues. Germline-derived CDR1 and CDR2 are SGHRS and YFSETQ. Trimming took off 1 base at V and 1 base at J, with 6 bases between the two ends. The CDR3 DNA reads TGCGCCAGCAGCTTGAGGGGTTCTGGAAACACCATATATTTT. The encoded protein is CASSLRGSGNTIYF. The variable domain in full, with the rest retrieved from reference TRBV5-1 and TRBJ1-3, is KAGVTQTPRYLIKTRGQQVTLSCSPISGHRSVSWYQQTPGQGLQFLFEYFSETQRNKGNFPGRFSGRQFSNSRSEMNVSTLELGDSALYLCASSLRGSGNTIYFGEGSWLTVV.

The chain employs TRBV6-4 and TRBJ1-2; D may be TRBD1 (6 bases). V shed 2 bases and J shed 6 bases, with 13 bases lying between them. The length of the CDR3 is 14 residues. Germline CDR1 and CDR2: MRHNA and SNTAGT. The CDR3 loop reads CASSDRGGADGYTF. CDR3 DNA sequence: TGTGCCAGCAGTGACAGGGGGGGCGCAGATGGCTACACCTTC.

This clone was counted between two and nine times. The chain employs TRBV21-1 and TRBJ1-3; the D segment call TRBD1 is taken from the table without a DNA check. TRBV21-1 is termed a pseudogene. The CDR3 loop spans 15 amino acids. CDR3 sequence reads: CATEDEGESGNTIYF. The CDR3 region has the DNA TGTGCCACCGAGGACGAGGGGGAATCTGGAAACACCATATATTTT.

The chain has TRBV5-8 and TRBJ2-2; possibly TRBD2 for D (5 bases). Per the germline V gene, CDR1 is SGHTS and CDR2 is YDEGEE. There are 15 residues in the CDR3. V was cut by 6 bases and J by 6 bases, with 18 bases left in between. CDR3: CASILNRGSAGELFF. CDR3 DNA: TGTGCCAGCATCCTCAACCGCGGTAGCGCCGGGGAGCTGTTTTTT.

This clone has just a few counts. The rearrangement links TRBV11-2 to TRBJ2-2; no firm D call. CDR1 SGHAT and CDR2 FQNNGV come from the germline V gene. The length of the CDR3 is 13 residues. V shed 0 bases and J shed 5 bases, with 4 bases lying between them. Here the CDR3 reads CASSLDPTGELFF. The CDR3 DNA reads as TGTGCCAGCAGCTTAGACCCTACCGGGGAGCTGTTTTTT.

This chain uses TRBV6-6 with TRBJ2-4; possibly TRBD1 for D (6 bases). Germline loops: CDR1 MNHNY, CDR2 SVGAGI (reference sequence). There are 15 residues in the CDR3. Trimming cost V 7 bases and J 3 bases, with 16 bases left between them. The CDR3 reads CASNTPTGIKNIQYF. As DNA, the CDR3 is TGTGCCAGCAATACACCGACAGGCATCAAAAACATTCAGTACTTC.